This T cell receptor beta chain was identified in a study of neoadjuvant anti-PD-1 for oral cavity cancer. Study-level background: Non-progressing patients received a fourth nivolumab dose near day 43, then surgery on days 50-56. The study, taken as a whole, reports: PBMC Gini-index clonality exceeded responders' in non-responders post-nivolumab.

PBMC libraries mostly used around 500 ng of input genomic DNA, with six replicates per sample. Sequenced by immunoSEQ multiplex PCR; TCRdb stores in-frame clones only, minus some. The sample includes more than 13,000 clones, about 73% of them seen just once. The V gene's germline CDR1 is SEHNR and CDR2 FQNEAQ (reference sequence). The V gene end was trimmed by 5 bases and the J gene end by 5 bases; junction bases not matched to a gene: 8. The CDR3 length is 15 residues. To note about this clone: Its specificity is not known.

Time point here: after neoadjuvant nivolumab, at surgical resection. The sample was PBMCs, taken after nivolumab (anti-PD-1) treatment. The clonotype was recovered from a person aged 35-79 years with oral cavity squamous cell carcinoma. V usage is TRBV7-9 and J usage is TRBJ2-7, with 11 bases identical to TRBD2. The CDR3 region has the DNA TGTGCCAGCAGCGAGAGACTAGCGGGAATGAACGAGCAGTACTTC. It encodes CASSERLAGMNEQYF.